Here is one T cell receptor beta chain with its context. Germline V gene lookup returns CDR1 MDHEN and CDR2 SYDVKM. The CDR3 runs 15 residues. The V end was cut by 3 bases, the J end by 1 base, with 12 bases between. The sample originates from a study of cytomegalovirus exposure and HLA in healthy donors. About the research overall: Within the Caucasian-associated ancestry cluster were 81% of the 350 to 400 genotyped donors.

Vbeta (60) and Jbeta (13) primers were used in the PCR. Using immunoSEQ multiplex PCR, the repertoire was profiled, and TCRdb retains in-frame clones only, with some absent. This table has about 130,000 clones, 80% appearing once. This TCR was recovered from a man between 35 and 55 years old in good health and CMV-seronegative. V usage is TRBV28 and J usage is TRBJ1-1; D may be TRBD1 (6 bases). The sequencing sample was made of PBMCs. As DNA, the CDR3 is TGTGCCAGCAGTTTCCCGACAGGATCGAACACTGAAGCTTTCTTT. This encodes CASSFPTGSNTEAFF. The full variable domain, in which reference TRBV28 and TRBJ1-1 provide the parts outside the CDR3, is DVKVTQSSRYLVKRTGEKVFLECVQDMDHENMFWYRQDPGLGLRLIYFSYDVKMKEKGDIPEGYSVSREKKERFSLILESASTNQTSMYLCASSFPTGSNTEAFFGQGTRLTVV.